These 7 T cell receptor beta chains originate from one sample sequenced in a study of sequential checkpoint blockade in melanoma. The protocol was immunoSEQ multiplex PCR, while the TCRdb copy is restricted to in-frame clones and leaves out a portion. The sample contains more than 15,000 clones, about 67% of which appear only once. Described treatment: randomized to nivolumab then ipilimumab (arm A) or the reverse (arm B). The specimen was CD8+ T cells sorted from blood (inferred from file names), collected from a patient given nivolumab and ipilimumab in sequence. Every receptor here comes from a human donor with melanoma.

For the CDR3, the DNA is TGTGCCAGCAGCATGACTTCAGAGCAGTTCTTC. Protein sequence: CASSMTSEQFF. The rearrangement links TRBV7-9 to TRBJ2-1; D gene uncertain. V was trimmed by 5 bases and J by 10 bases, leaving 9 bases between them. The CDR3 has 11 residues. Germline CDR1 reads SEHNR; CDR2 reads FQNEAQ (reference sequence).

This rearrangement joins TRBV5-1 to TRBJ2-3, with a weak D call TRBD1 (5 bases). The CDR3 spans 16 residues. Germline V gene sequence: CDR1 SGHRS, CDR2 YFSETQ. V lost 0 bases, J lost 5 bases, and 16 bases lay in between. The CDR3 protein is CASSLEGREWVDTQYF. CDR3 DNA: TGCGCCAGCAGCTTGGAAGGCAGGGAATGGGTAGATACGCAGTATTTT.

V gene TRBV6-1 combines with J gene TRBJ2-5; 9 bases align to TRBD2. Germline V lookup: CDR1 MNHNS, CDR2 SASEGT. CDR3 length equals 15 residues. V gave up 2 bases and J gave up 0 bases; unmatched junction bases: 1. In DNA form, the CDR3 reads TGTGCCAGCAGTGAACTAGCGGGGAACCAAGAGACCCAGTACTTC. Protein sequence: CASSELAGNQETQYF.

The chain links TRBV7-2 to TRBJ2-2; the D gene is possibly TRBD1 (5 bases). V lost 6 bases, J lost 0 bases, and 11 bases lay in between. CDR1 and CDR2 (germline): SGHTA, FQGNSA. The CDR3 covers 15 residues. The chain's CDR3 is CASRGRTSNTGELFF. CDR3 bases: TGTGCCAGCAGGGGTCGGACATCGAACACCGGGGAGCTGTTTTTT.

The V and J genes are TRBV27 and TRBJ2-7; maybe TRBD2 (5 bases). Between the trimmed V and J ends, which lost 0 bases and 0 bases, there was a span of 6 bases. The V gene's germline CDR1 is MNHEY and CDR2 SMNVEV (reference sequence). The length of the CDR3 is 14 residues. The CDR3 DNA sequence: TGTGCCAGCAGTTTATCCAGCGGCTCCTACGAGCAGTACGTC. Protein: CASSLSSGSYEQYV.

This clone has just a few counts. This chain joins TRBV7-3 and TRBJ1-6; TRBD1 is a possible D gene (6 bases). Deletions cut 2 bases from V and 8 bases from J, with 7 bases between. The CDR3 runs 13 residues. The germline gives CDR1 SGHTA, CDR2 FQGTGA. This chain's CDR3 is CASSLGGHSPLHF. CDR3 nucleotide sequence: TGTGCCAGCAGCTTAGGGGGCCATTCACCCCTCCACTTT.

The V call is TRBV7-6, the J call TRBJ2-7; 11 positions agree with TRBD1. The V gene end was trimmed by 2 bases and the J gene end by 5 bases; junction bases not matched to a gene: 5. This CDR3 has 15 amino acids. Germline CDR1 SGHVS, CDR2 FNYEAQ. CDR3 in amino acids: CASSLSRTGGHEQYF. As DNA, the CDR3 is TGTGCCAGCAGCTTATCCCGGACAGGGGGCCACGAGCAGTACTTC.